This T cell receptor (beta chain) derives from a study of cytomegalovirus exposure and HLA in healthy donors. Germline-derived CDR1 and CDR2 are PRHDT and FYEKMQ (reference sequence). This CDR3 comprises 15 residues. Study conclusions and caveats: An observed cluster of highly shared sequence variants was recorded as a likely sequencing artifact. Cytomegalovirus association was assigned to over 150 TCR beta chains.

This clone was counted a single time. What it binds is not known. Primers included in the PCR were 60 Vbeta and 13 Jbeta primers. Assay: immunoSEQ multiplex PCR; the TCRdb copy retains only in-frame clones and omits some. The table has approximately 140,000 clones, around 76% seen once. The receptor's source is a man aged 18-30 years in good health and CMV-seronegative. Material: PBMCs. The V call is TRBV13, the J call TRBJ2-5; TRBD2 matches at 7 bases. The DNA end is a closer match to TRBJ2-7, so the J assignment may be wrong. CDR3: CASSLGLAETYEQYF. The CDR3 DNA is TGTGCCAGCAGCTTAGGTCTAGCGGAGACCTACGAGCAGTACTTC.